This T cell receptor (beta chain) was captured by sequencing in a study of tissue T cells after allogeneic stem cell transplantation. Whole-study context: Of the grafts for graft-versus-host disease patients, several were unmodified and three CD34-selected.

General study results and limits: Only a limited share of tissue TCRs appeared in blood or spleen.

Measured with immunoSEQ multiplex PCR; TCRdb has only the in-frame clones, and not every one. The sample carries roughly 30,000 clones, about 85% recorded once. The CDR3 is made up of 13 amino acids. V dropped 3 bases and J dropped 1 base, with 10 bases sitting between them. Germline CDR1 GTSNPN, CDR2 SVGIG (reference sequence). About this clone itself: What it binds is unknown. Other nucleotide sequences in the sample specify the same CDR3.

This chain links TRBV30 with TRBJ2-7; D is unclear. Sequenced material: blood, taken before transplantation. The TCR was taken from a woman between 18 and 50 years old who later had graft-versus-host disease after an allogeneic stem cell transplant. CDR3 sequence (DNA): TGTGCCTGGAGCCGACCAGTTTCCTACGAGCAGTACTTC. Protein sequence: CAWSRPVSYEQYF.